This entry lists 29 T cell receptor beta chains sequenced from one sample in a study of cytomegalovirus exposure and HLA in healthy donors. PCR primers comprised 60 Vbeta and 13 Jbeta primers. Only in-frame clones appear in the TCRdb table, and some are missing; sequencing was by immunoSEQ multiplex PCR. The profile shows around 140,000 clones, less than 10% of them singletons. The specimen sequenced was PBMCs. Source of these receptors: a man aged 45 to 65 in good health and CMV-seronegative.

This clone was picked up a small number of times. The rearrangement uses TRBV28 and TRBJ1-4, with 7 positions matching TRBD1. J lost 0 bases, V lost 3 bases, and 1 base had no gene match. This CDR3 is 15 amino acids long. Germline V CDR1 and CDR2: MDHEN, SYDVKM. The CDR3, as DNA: TGTGCCAGCAGTTTTCAGGGGGCAACTAATGAAAAACTGTTTTTT. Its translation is CASSFQGATNEKLFF. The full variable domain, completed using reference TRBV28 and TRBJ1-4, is DVKVTQSSRYLVKRTGEKVFLECVQDMDHENMFWYRQDPGLGLRLIYFSYDVKMKEKGDIPEGYSVSREKKERFSLILESASTNQTSMYLCASSFQGATNEKLFFGSGTQLSVL.

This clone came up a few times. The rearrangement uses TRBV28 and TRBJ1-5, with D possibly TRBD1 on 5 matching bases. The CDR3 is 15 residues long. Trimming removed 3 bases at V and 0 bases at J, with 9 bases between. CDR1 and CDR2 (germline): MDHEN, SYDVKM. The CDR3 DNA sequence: TGTGCCAGCAGTTTGGGACTGGTTAGCAATCAGCCCCAGCATTTT. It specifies CASSLGLVSNQPQHF.

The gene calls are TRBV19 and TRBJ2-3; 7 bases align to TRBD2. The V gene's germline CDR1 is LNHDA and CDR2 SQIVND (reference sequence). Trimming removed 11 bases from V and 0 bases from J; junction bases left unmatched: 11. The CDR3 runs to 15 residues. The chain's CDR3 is CAVGAGGGSTDTQYF. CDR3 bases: TGTGCCGTTGGGGCGGGCGGGGGTAGCACAGATACGCAGTATTTT.

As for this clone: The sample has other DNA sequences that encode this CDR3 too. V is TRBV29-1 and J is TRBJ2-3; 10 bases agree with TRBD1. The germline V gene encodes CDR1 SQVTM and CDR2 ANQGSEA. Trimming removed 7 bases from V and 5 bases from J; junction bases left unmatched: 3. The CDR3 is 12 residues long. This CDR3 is CSGGQGGDTQYF. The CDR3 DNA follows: TGCAGCGGAGGACAGGGGGGAGATACGCAGTATTTT.

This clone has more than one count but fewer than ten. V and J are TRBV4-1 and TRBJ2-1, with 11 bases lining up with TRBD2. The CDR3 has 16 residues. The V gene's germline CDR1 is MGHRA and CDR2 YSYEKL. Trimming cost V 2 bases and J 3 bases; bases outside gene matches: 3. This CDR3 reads CASSQPGLADYNEQFF. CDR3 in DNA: TGCGCCAGCAGCCAACCGGGACTAGCGGACTACAATGAGCAGTTCTTC.

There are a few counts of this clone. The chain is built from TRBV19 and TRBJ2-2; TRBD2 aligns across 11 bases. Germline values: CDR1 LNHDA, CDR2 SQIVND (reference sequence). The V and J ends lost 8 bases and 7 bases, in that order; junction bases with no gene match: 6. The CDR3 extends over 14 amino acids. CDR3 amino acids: CASVPTSGGGELFF. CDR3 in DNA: TGTGCCAGTGTCCCTACTAGCGGGGGCGGGGAGCTGTTTTTT.

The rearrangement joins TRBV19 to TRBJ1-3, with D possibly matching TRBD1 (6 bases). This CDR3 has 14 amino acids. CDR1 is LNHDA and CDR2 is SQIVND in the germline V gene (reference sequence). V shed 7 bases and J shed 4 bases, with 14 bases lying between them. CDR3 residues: CASIKQGRGNTIYF. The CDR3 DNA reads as TGTGCCAGTATTAAGCAGGGGAGAGGAAACACCATATATTTT.

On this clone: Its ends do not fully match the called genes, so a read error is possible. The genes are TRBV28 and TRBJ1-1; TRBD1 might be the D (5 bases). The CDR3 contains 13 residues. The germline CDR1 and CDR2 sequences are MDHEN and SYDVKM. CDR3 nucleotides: TGTGCCAGCAGCTCTTCCGTGGACACCGAAGCTTTCTTT. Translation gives CASSSSVDTEAFF. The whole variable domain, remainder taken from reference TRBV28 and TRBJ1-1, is DVKVTQSSRYLVKRTGEKVFLECVQDMDHENMFWYRQDPGLGLRLIYFSYDVKMKEKGDIPEGYSVSREKKERFSLILESASTNQTSMYLCASSSSVDTEAFFGQGTRLTVV.

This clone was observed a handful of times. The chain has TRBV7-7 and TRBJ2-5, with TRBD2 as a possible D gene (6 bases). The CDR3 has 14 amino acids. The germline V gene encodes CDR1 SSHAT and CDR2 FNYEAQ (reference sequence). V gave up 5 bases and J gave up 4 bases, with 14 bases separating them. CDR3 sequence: CASSRDSSGETQYF. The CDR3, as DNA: TGTGCCAGCAGCCGGGACTCATCAGGAGAGACCCAGTACTTC.

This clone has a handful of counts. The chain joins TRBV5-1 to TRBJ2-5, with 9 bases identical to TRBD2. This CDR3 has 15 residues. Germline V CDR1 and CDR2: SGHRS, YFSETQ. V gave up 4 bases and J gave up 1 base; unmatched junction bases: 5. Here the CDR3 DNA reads TGCGCCAGCAGCGGCGGGGGGGGAGGCCAAGAGACCCAGTACTTC. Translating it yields CASSGGGGGQETQYF.

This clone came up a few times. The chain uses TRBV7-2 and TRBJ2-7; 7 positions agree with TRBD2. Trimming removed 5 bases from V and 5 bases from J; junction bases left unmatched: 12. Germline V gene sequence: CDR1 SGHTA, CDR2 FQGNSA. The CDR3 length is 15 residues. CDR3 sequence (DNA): TGTGCCAGCAGCCCCGACCTAGGGAGGGCAAACGAGCAGTACTTC. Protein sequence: CASSPDLGRANEQYF.

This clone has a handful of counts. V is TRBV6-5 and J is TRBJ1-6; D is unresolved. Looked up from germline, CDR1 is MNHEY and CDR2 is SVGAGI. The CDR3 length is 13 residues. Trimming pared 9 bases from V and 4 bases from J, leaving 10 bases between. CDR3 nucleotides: TGTGCCAGTTCAGGCCCTTATAATTCACCCCTCCACTTT. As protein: CASSGPYNSPLHF.

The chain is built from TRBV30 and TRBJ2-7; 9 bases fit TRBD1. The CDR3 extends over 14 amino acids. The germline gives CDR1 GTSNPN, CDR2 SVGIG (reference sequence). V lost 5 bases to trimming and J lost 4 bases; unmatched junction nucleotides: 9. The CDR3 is CAWVKQGAVYEQYF. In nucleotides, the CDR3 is TGTGCCTGGGTAAAACAGGGGGCGGTTTACGAGCAGTACTTC.

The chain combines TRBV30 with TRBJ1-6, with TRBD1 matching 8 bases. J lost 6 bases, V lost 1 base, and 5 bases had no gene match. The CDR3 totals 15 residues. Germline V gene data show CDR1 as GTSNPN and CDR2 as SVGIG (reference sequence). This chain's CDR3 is CAWSARDRSNSPLHF. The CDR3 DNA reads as TGTGCCTGGAGTGCCCGGGACAGGAGTAATTCACCCCTCCACTTT.

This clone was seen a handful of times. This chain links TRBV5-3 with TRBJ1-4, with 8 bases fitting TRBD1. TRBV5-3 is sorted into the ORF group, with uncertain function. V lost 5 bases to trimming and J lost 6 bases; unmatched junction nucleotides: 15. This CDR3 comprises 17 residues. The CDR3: CARSTGQGDLLDEKLFF. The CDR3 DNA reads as TGTGCCAGAAGTACCGGACAGGGAGATTTGTTGGATGAAAAACTGTTTTTT.

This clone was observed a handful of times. The CDR3: CASIADNNEQFF. CDR3 DNA: TGTGCCAGCATTGCGGACAACAATGAGCAGTTCTTC. V and J are TRBV28 and TRBJ2-1, with a tentative D call TRBD1 (5 bases). The CDR3 extends over 12 amino acids. V dropped 7 bases and J dropped 5 bases, with 9 bases sitting between them. Germline lookup yields CDR1 MDHEN and CDR2 SYDVKM.

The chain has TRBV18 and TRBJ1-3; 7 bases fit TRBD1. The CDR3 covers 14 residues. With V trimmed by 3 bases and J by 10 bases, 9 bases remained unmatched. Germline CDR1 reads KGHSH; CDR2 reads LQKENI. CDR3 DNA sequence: TGTGCCAGCTCACCCTCCGGGACAGAAAAAACCATATATTTT. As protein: CASSPSGTEKTIYF.

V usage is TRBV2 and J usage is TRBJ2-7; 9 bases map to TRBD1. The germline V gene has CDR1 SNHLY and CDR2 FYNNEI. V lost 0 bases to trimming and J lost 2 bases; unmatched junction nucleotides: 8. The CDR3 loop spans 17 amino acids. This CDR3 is CASSEALWRTGAYEQYF. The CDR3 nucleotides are TGTGCCAGCAGTGAAGCGCTTTGGCGGACAGGGGCCTACGAGCAGTACTTC.

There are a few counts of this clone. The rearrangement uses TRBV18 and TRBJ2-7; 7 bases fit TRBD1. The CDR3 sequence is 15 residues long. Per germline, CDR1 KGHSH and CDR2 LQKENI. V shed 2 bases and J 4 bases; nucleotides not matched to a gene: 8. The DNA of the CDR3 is TGTGCCAGCTCACCATCCCCGGGACAGTCATACGAGCAGTACTTC. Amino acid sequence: CASSPSPGQSYEQYF.

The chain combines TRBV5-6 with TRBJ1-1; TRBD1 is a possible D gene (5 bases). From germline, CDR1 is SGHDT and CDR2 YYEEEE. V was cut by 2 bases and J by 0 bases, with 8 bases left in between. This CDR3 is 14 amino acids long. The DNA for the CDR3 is TGTGCCAGCAGCTTACCGGGGGTGAACACTGAAGCTTTCTTT. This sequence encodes CASSLPGVNTEAFF.

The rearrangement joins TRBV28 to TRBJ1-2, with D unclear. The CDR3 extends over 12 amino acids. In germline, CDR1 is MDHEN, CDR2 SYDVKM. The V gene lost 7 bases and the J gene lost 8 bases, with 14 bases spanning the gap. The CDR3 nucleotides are TGTGCCAGCACCTCGGCGGGAGGGGGCTACACCTTC. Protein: CASTSAGGGYTF.

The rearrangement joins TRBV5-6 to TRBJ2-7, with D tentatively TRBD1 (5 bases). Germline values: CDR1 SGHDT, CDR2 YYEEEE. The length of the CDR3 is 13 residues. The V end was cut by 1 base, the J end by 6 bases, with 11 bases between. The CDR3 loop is CASSLLDTGEQYF. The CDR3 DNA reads TGTGCCAGCAGCTTGTTGGACACAGGCGAGCAGTACTTC.

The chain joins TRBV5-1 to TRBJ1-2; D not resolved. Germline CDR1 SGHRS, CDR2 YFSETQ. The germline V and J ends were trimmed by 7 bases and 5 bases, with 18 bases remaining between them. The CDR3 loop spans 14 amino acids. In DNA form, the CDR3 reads TGCGCCAGCCGAGACGGGGTTGACTTGTATGGCTACACCTTC. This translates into CASRDGVDLYGYTF.

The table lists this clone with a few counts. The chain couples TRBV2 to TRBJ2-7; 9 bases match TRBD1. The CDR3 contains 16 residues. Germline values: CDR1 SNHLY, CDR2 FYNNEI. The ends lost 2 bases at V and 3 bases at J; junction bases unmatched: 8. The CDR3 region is CASSEKSRDRDYEQYF. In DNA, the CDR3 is TGTGCCAGCAGTGAAAAAAGCCGGGACAGGGACTACGAGCAGTACTTC.

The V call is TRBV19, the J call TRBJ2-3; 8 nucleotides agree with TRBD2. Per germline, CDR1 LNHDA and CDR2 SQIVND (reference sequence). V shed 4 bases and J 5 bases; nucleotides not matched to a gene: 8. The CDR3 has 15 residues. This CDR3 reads CASSTSGSVGDTQYF. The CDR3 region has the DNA TGTGCCAGTAGTACAAGCGGGAGTGTTGGAGATACGCAGTATTTT. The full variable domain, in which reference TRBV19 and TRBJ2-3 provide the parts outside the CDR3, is DGGITQSPKYLFRKEGQNVTLSCEQNLNHDAMYWYRQDPGQGLRLIYYSQIVNDFQKGDIAEGYSVSREKKESFPLTVTSAQKNPTAFYLCASSTSGSVGDTQYFGPGTRLTVL.

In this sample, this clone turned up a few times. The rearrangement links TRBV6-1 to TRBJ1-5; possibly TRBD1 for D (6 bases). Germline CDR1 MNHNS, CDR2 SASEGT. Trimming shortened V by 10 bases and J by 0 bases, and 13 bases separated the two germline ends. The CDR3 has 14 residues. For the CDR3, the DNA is TGTGCCACCCTGGGGGCTGATAGCAATCAGCCCCAGCATTTT. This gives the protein CATLGADSNQPQHF.

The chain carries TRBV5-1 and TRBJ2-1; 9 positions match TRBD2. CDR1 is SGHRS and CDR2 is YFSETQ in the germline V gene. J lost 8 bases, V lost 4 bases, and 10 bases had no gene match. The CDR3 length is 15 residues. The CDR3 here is CASSTEAGGFDEQFF. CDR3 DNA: TGCGCCAGCAGCACCGAAGCGGGAGGTTTCGATGAGCAGTTCTTC.

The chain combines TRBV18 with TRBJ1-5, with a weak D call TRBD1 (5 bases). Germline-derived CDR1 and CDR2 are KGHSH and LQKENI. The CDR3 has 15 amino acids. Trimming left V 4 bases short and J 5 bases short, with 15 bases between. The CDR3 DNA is TGTGCCAGCTCACTTCGACAGTCTACTCATCAGCCCCAGCATTTT. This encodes CASSLRQSTHQPQHF.

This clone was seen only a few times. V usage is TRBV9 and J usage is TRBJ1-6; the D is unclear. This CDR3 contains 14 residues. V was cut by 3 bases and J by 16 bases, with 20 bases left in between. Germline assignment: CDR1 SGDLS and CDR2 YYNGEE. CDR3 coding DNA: TGTGCCAGCAGCGCCCCCAACAGAGTCTCAGCTCTCCACTTT. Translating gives CASSAPNRVSALHF.